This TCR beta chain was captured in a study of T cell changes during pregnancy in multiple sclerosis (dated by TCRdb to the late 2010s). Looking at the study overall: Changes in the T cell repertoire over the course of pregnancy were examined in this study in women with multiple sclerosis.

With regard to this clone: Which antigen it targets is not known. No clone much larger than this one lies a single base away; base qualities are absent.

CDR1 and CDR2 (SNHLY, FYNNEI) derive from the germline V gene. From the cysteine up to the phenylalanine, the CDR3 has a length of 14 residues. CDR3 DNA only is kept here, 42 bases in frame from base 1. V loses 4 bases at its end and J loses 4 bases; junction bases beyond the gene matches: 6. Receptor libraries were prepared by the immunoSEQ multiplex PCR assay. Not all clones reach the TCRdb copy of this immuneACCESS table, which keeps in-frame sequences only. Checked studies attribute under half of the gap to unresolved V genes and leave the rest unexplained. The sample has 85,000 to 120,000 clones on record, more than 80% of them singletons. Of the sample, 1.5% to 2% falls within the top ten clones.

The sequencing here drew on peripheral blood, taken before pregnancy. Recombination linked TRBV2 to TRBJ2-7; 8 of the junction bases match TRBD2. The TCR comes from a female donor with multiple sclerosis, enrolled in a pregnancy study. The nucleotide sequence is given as TGTGCCAGCAGTGCCCGAATAGCGGGATACGAGCAGTACTTC. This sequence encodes CASSARIAGYEQYF.